The entry that follows covers one T cell receptor (beta chain) sequence. The method was immunoSEQ multiplex PCR; TCRdb's version includes in-frame clones alone and lacks a portion of them. The profile shows some 300,000 clones, about 90% of them singletons. Germline values: CDR1 MNHNS, CDR2 SASEGT. The CDR3 has 16 amino acids. The ends lost 3 bases at V and 9 bases at J; junction bases unmatched: 8. The sample originates from a study of blood T cell repertoires in COVID-19. Study-level information: T cells, B-cell-depleted T cells, or PBMCs provided the cDNA or gDNA that served as material.

The sequenced sample consisted of peripheral blood. The sequence derives from a woman under 40 with COVID-19, enrolled during active disease. This chain connects TRBV6-1 to TRBJ1-6; TRBD1 agrees at 10 bases. The CDR3 here is CASSDALGQGSSPLHF. The CDR3 DNA follows: TGTGCCAGCAGTGATGCATTGGGACAGGGGTCTTCACCCCTCCACTTT.